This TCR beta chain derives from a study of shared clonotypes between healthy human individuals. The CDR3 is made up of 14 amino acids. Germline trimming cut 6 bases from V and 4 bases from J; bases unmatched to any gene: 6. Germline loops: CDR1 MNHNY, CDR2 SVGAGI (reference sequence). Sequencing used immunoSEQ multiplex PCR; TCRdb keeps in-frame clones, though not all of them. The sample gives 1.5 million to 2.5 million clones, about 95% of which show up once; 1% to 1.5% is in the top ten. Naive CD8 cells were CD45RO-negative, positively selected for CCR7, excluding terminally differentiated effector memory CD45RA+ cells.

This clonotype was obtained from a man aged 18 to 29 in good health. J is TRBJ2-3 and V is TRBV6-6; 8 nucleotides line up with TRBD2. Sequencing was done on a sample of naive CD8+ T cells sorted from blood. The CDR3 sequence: CASRRGAGPDTQYF. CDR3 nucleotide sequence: TGTGCCAGCAGGCGGGGGGCGGGACCAGATACGCAGTATTTT.